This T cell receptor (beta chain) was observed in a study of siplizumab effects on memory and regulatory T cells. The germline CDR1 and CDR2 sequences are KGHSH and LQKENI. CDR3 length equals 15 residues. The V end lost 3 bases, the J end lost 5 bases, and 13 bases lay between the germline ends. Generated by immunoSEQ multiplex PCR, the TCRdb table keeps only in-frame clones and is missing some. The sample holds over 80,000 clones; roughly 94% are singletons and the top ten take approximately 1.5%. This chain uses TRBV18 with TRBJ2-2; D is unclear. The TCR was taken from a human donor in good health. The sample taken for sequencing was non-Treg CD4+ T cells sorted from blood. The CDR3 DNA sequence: TGTGCCAGCTCACCGAAATCAGGTTGGACCGGGGAGCTGTTTTTT. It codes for CASSPKSGWTGELFF.